The 21 T cell receptor beta chains reported below all come from one sample, sequenced in a study of PD-L1 blockade in urothelial cancer. Clones were sequenced by immunoSEQ multiplex PCR, and TCRdb holds only the in-frame ones, with some missing. The sample has some 52,000 clones; 60% to 80% are singletons. This specimen consisted of PBMCs, obtained around atezolizumab (anti-PD-L1) treatment. The receptor set was obtained from a man in his 70s with urothelial cancer.

The chain has TRBV4-3 and TRBJ2-7; 9 bases align to TRBD1. The J segment lost 3 bases and the V segment lost 4 bases, leaving 4 bases of the junction unmatched. CDR1 and CDR2 from the germline V gene are LGHNA and YSLEER. This CDR3 comprises 14 residues. The CDR3 nucleotides are TGCGCCAGCAGCCTGCACAGGGGGCACTACGAGCAGTACTTC. It specifies CASSLHRGHYEQYF.

The chain combines TRBV28 with TRBJ1-1, with D uncertain. The CDR3 totals 14 residues. V shed 2 bases and J shed 5 bases, with 12 bases lying between them. Germline lookup yields CDR1 MDHEN and CDR2 SYDVKM. Here the CDR3 reads CASSLASGRTEAFF. Here the CDR3 DNA reads TGTGCCAGCAGTTTAGCGAGTGGTAGAACTGAAGCTTTCTTT.

This clone was seen more than once but under ten times. The rearrangement uses TRBV9 and TRBJ2-7; 9 bases are a match to TRBD1. Germline CDR1 reads SGDLS; CDR2 reads YYNGEE. The ends lost 4 bases at V and 1 base at J; junction bases unmatched: 6. This CDR3 is built from 15 residues. The CDR3 DNA follows: TGTGCCAGCAGCCTGGGACAGGGCCCATCCTACGAGCAGTACTTC. It codes for CASSLGQGPSYEQYF.

The V and J genes are TRBV5-5 and TRBJ1-1; D is perhaps TRBD1 (5 bases). CDR1 and CDR2 (germline): SGHKS, YYEKEE (reference sequence). This CDR3 region has 15 residues. Trimming removed 4 bases at V and 5 bases at J, with 18 bases between. CDR3 in DNA: TGTGCCAGCAGCCGGGACGGTCGGGGGTGGACTGAAGCTTTCTTT. Encoded protein: CASSRDGRGWTEAFF. Full variable domain (rest looked up from reference TRBV5-5 and TRBJ1-1): DAGVTQSPTHLIKTRGQQVTLRCSPISGHKSVSWYQQVLGQGPQFIFQYYEKEERGRGNFPDRFSARQFPNYSSELNVNALLLGDSALYLCASSRDGRGWTEAFFGQGTRLTVV.

The gene calls are TRBV29-1 and TRBJ1-1; D is possibly TRBD1 (5 bases). This CDR3 has 14 residues. Germline V gene lookup returns CDR1 SQVTM and CDR2 ANQGSEA. V was trimmed by 4 bases and J by 1 base, leaving 13 bases between them. As DNA, the CDR3 is TGCAGCGTTGGGCAGGGAGGACGGAACACTGAAGCTTTCTTT. This codes for CSVGQGGRNTEAFF.

This chain uses TRBV7-2 with TRBJ2-3; 7 bases are a match to TRBD2. CDR1 is SGHTA and CDR2 is FQGNSA in the germline V gene. The CDR3 length is 12 residues. V shed 1 base and J 10 bases; nucleotides not matched to a gene: 2. This CDR3 is CASSLVGLAQYF. In DNA form, the CDR3 reads TGTGCCAGCAGCTTAGTTGGACTAGCGCAGTATTTT. The entire variable domain, with the rest obtained from reference TRBV7-2 and TRBJ2-3, is as follows: GAGVSQSPSNKVTEKGKDVELRCDPISGHTALYWYRQSLGQGLEFLIYFQGNSAPDKSGLPSDRFSAERTGGSVSTLTIQRTQQEDSAVYLCASSLVGLAQYFGPGTRLTVL.

The chain joins TRBV28 to TRBJ1-2; no clear D gene. CDR1 and CDR2 from the germline V gene are MDHEN and SYDVKM. The ends were cut back, 1 base at V and 6 bases at J, with 12 bases in the middle. The CDR3 totals 14 residues. The CDR3 sequence is CASSLSGGGDGYTF. The CDR3 DNA reads TGTGCCAGCAGTTTATCCGGAGGCGGTGATGGCTACACCTTC.

This clone showed up just a few times. The V gene is TRBV2, the J gene TRBJ2-2; 7 bases are a match to TRBD1. Trimming took 7 bases from V and 8 from J; bases not matched to a gene: 10. The CDR3 contains 14 residues. Germline CDR1 SNHLY, CDR2 FYNNEI. The CDR3 region is CASKGTATPGELFF. The DNA of the CDR3 is TGTGCCAGCAAAGGGACAGCTACACCGGGGGAGCTGTTTTTT. The variable domain in full, with the rest retrieved from reference TRBV2 and TRBJ2-2, is EPEVTQTPSHQVTQMGQEVILRCVPISNHLYFYWYRQILGQKVEFLVSFYNNEISEKSEIFDDQFSVERPDGSNFTLKIRSTKLEDSAMYFCASKGTATPGELFFGEGSRLTVL.

J is TRBJ2-7 and V is TRBV5-4; 14 nucleotides align to TRBD2. With V trimmed by 3 bases and J by 6 bases, 8 bases remained unmatched. Germline CDR1 and CDR2: SGHNT and YYREEE (reference sequence). The CDR3 runs 16 residues. CDR3 bases: TGTGCCAGCAGCTCAACCCGACTAGCGGGAGGGAGCGAGCAGTACTTC. Translating gives CASSSTRLAGGSEQYF.

A word on this clone: One end of the junction fails to match germline, which may point to a read error. This chain links TRBV27 with TRBJ1-1, with TRBD1 identical over 10 bases. This CDR3 spans 15 amino acids. Germline V lookup: CDR1 MNHEY, CDR2 SMNVEV (reference sequence). The CDR3, as DNA: TGTGCCAGCACTTTATCGACAGGGGGCTATAGTGAAGCTTTCTTT. Translated, it gives CASTLSTGGYSEAFF.

This chain uses TRBV14 with TRBJ1-6; tentative D call: TRBD1 (5 bases). The V end lost 4 bases, the J end lost 11 bases, and 18 bases lay between the germline ends. Germline V CDR1 and CDR2: SGHDN, FVKESK. This CDR3 spans 15 amino acids. The CDR3, as DNA: TGTGCCAGCAGCCCTTGGGGACTCCAGCGAACACCCCTCCACTTT. Translation gives CASSPWGLQRTPLHF.

This rearrangement joins TRBV5-1 to TRBJ2-7, with 7 positions matching TRBD1. This CDR3 region has 13 residues. Germline V gives CDR1 SGHRS, CDR2 YFSETQ. V lost 4 bases, J lost 3 bases, and 4 bases stayed unmatched. CDR3 DNA: TGCGCCAGCAGCAAAGGGGACAGCTACGAGCAGTACTTC. Encoded protein: CASSKGDSYEQYF.

V is TRBV7-2 and J is TRBJ1-2; possibly TRBD1 for D (5 bases). V lost 2 bases, J lost 2 bases, and 12 bases lay in between. The CDR3 has 15 amino acids. Germline CDR1 is SGHTA and CDR2 is FQGNSA. In DNA, the CDR3 is TGTGCCAGCAGCTTAAACCAGGGATCCAACTATGGCTACACCTTC. As protein: CASSLNQGSNYGYTF.

In this sample, this clone turned up a few times. The J gene is TRBJ2-2, the V gene TRBV19; TRBD2 might be the D (5 bases). The CDR3 loop spans 14 amino acids. Germline V gene sequence: CDR1 LNHDA, CDR2 SQIVND (reference sequence). Deletions cut 6 bases from V and 0 bases from J, with 8 bases between. CDR3 protein: CASRRVANTGELFF. DNA for the CDR3: TGTGCCAGTAGGCGGGTGGCGAACACCGGGGAGCTGTTTTTT.

The CDR3 protein is CASRRQGGTDTQYF. DNA for the CDR3: TGTGCCTCACGAAGACAGGGGGGTACAGATACGCAGTATTTT. The J gene is TRBJ2-3, the V gene TRBV6-5, with 9 positions matching TRBD1. Germline assignment: CDR1 MNHEY and CDR2 SVGAGI. The CDR3 loop spans 14 amino acids. Unmatched junction bases numbered 9, after V lost 11 bases and J lost 3 bases.

This chain joins TRBV7-8 and TRBJ1-1; no firm D call. CDR3 length: 15 amino acids. CDR1 and CDR2 (germline): SGHVS, FQNEAQ. Trimming took 3 bases from V and 0 from J, leaving 11 bases between them. The CDR3 DNA follows: TGTGCCAGCAGCTTCACCGAGGGATTGAACACTGAAGCTTTCTTT. Amino acids: CASSFTEGLNTEAFF.

The table lists this clone with a count of one. The chain couples TRBV7-2 to TRBJ2-3; maybe TRBD1 (5 bases). Trimming stripped 5 bases from V and 2 bases from J, with 11 bases between. This CDR3 comprises 14 residues. Germline CDR1 is SGHTA and CDR2 is FQGNSA. For the CDR3, the DNA is TGTGCCAGCAGCCAAGGACAAATCACAGATACGCAGTATTTT. This gives the protein CASSQGQITDTQYF.

The chain joins TRBV6-6 to TRBJ2-5; possible D gene TRBD2, 6 bases. From germline, CDR1 is MNHNY and CDR2 SVGAGI (reference sequence). The CDR3 contains 12 residues. Trimming stripped 7 bases from V and 7 bases from J, with 13 bases between. Here the CDR3 reads CASINPAGTQYF. DNA of the CDR3: TGTGCCAGCATTAACCCAGCGGGGACCCAGTACTTC.

The gene calls are TRBV7-2 and TRBJ2-2; 9 positions agree with TRBD2. Germline CDR1 SGHTA, CDR2 FQGNSA. Trimming took 6 bases from V and 4 from J; bases not matched to a gene: 6. This CDR3 spans 15 amino acids. The CDR3 is CASRRTSEGTGELFF. The CDR3 DNA follows: TGTGCCAGCAGGAGGACTAGCGAGGGCACCGGGGAGCTGTTTTTT. The complete variable domain, with remaining parts taken from reference TRBV7-2 and TRBJ2-2, reads GAGVSQSPSNKVTEKGKDVELRCDPISGHTALYWYRQSLGQGLEFLIYFQGNSAPDKSGLPSDRFSAERTGGSVSTLTIQRTQQEDSAVYLCASRRTSEGTGELFFGEGSRLTVL.

The chain has TRBV12-5 and TRBJ2-3, with D tentatively TRBD2 (7 bases). Trimming removed 3 bases at V and 0 bases at J, with 19 bases between. CDR1 and CDR2 (germline): LGHNT, FRNRAP. The CDR3 spans 18 residues. The CDR3 loop reads CASGFSGGAQSSTDTQYF. The CDR3 DNA reads TGTGCTAGTGGTTTCTCGGGGGGCGCACAGAGTAGCACAGATACGCAGTATTTT.

The V and J genes are TRBV7-8 and TRBJ2-1, with a tentative D call TRBD2 (5 bases). CDR1 is SGHVS, CDR2 FQNEAQ, per germline. V shed 6 bases and J shed 7 bases, with 22 bases lying between them. CDR3 size: 16 residues. The CDR3 protein is CASRKAELVMGNEQFF. Written as DNA, the CDR3 is TGTGCCAGCAGAAAAGCAGAACTAGTGATGGGGAATGAGCAGTTCTTC.